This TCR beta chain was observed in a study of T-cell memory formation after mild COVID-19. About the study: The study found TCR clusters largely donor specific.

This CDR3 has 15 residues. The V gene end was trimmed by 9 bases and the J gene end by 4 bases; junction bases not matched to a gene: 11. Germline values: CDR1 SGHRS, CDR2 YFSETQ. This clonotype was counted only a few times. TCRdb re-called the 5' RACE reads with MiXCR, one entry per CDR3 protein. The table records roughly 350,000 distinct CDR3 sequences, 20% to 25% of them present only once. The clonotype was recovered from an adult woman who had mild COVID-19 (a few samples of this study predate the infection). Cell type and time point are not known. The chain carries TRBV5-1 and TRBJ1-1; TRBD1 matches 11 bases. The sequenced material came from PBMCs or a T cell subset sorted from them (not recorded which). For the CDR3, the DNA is TGCGCCACCTCAGGGACAGGGGGTTTACGCACTGAAGCTTTCTTT. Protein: CATSGTGGLRTEAFF.